Presented here are 2 T cell receptor beta chains from one specimen sequenced in a study of blood T cell repertoires in COVID-19. Method: immunoSEQ multiplex PCR; TCRdb's copy keeps in-frame clones and lacks some. The data show approximately 40,000 clones, with 88% seen just once and 9% held by the top ten. The specimen sequenced was peripheral blood. The receptor source for this set is a woman between 65 and 79 years old with acute or convalescent COVID-19.

The chain joins TRBV7-3 to TRBJ2-3; the D is unclear. The CDR3 extends over 14 amino acids. Deletions cut 4 bases from V and 0 bases from J, with 8 bases between. CDR1 SGHTA and CDR2 FQGTGA come from the germline V gene. Here the CDR3 DNA reads TGTGCCAGCAGCTCATCTATTAGCACAGATACGCAGTATTTT. Translated, it gives CASSSSISTDTQYF.

This clone was detected only once. This chain links TRBV5-4 with TRBJ1-6, with a tentative D call TRBD1 (6 bases). In germline, CDR1 is SGHNT, CDR2 YYREEE (reference sequence). CDR3 length: 14 residues. Trimming shortened V by 3 bases and J by 6 bases, and 10 bases separated the two germline ends. Here the CDR3 reads CASSYDRSNSPLHF. CDR3 DNA sequence: TGTGCCAGCAGCTACGACAGGTCTAATTCACCCCTCCACTTT.